These T cell receptor beta chains were read from a single sample in a study of blood T cell repertoires in COVID-19. Profiling relied on immunoSEQ multiplex PCR, and the TCRdb table lists in-frame clones only, not all of them. The table lists 200,000 to 250,000 clones, about nine tenths of them singletons. The sample taken for sequencing was peripheral blood. These receptors were obtained from an older woman with acute or convalescent COVID-19. Each CDR3 is given with its conserved first and last residue. D genes are given only for firm matches. The size entry is marked missing in some rows and otherwise reads once, few, many or a size class.

D gene: .; clone size: .; J gene: TRBJ1-2; V gene: TRBV7-9; CDR3 DNA: TGTGCCAGCAGCACCCCCAGGGTTCAGGGCTACACCTTC; CDR3 protein: CASSTPRVQGYTF
D gene: .; clone size: .; J gene: TRBJ2-7; V gene: TRBV11-2; CDR3 DNA: TGTGCCAGCAGCTTGGGCCACACCTCCTACGAGCAGTACTTC; CDR3 protein: CASSLGHTSYEQYF
D gene: TRBD1; clone size: few; J gene: TRBJ1-2; V gene: TRBV24-1; CDR3 DNA: TGTGCCACCAGTGAATCCGGGACAGGGACATTCGGCTACACCTTC; CDR3 protein: CATSESGTGTFGYTF
D gene: .; clone size: once; J gene: TRBJ1-2; V gene: TRBV3-1/TRBV3-2; CDR3 DNA: TGTGCCAGCAGCCAAGATAAGGGGCCTGATGGAGGGTACACCTTC; CDR3 protein: CASSQDKGPDGGYTF
D gene: TRBD2; clone size: once; J gene: TRBJ2-1; V gene: TRBV6-5; CDR3 DNA: TGTGCCAGCAAGTACCTAGCGGGGTACAATGAGCAGTTCTTC; CDR3 protein: CASKYLAGYNEQFF
D gene: TRBD2; clone size: .; J gene: TRBJ2-1; V gene: TRBV5-1; CDR3 DNA: TGCGCCAGCAGCTTGACCGGGACTAGTCTTAACAATGAGCAGTTCTTC; CDR3 protein: CASSLTGTSLNNEQFF
D gene: TRBD2; clone size: .; J gene: TRBJ2-1; V gene: TRBV6-5; CDR3 DNA: TGTGCCAGCAGTTACCTCAGACTAGCGGGGTACAATGAGCAGTTCTTC; CDR3 protein: CASSYLRLAGYNEQFF
D gene: .; clone size: .; J gene: TRBJ2-2; V gene: TRBV19; CDR3 DNA: TGTGCCAGTAGTAGTTCTCCGGGACACTTCACCGGGGAGCTGTTTTTT; CDR3 protein: CASSSSPGHFTGELFF
D gene: TRBD1; clone size: .; J gene: TRBJ1-6; V gene: TRBV2; CDR3 DNA: TGTGCCAGCAGAAGGACAGGGAGTAATTCACCCCTCCACTTT; CDR3 protein: CASRRTGSNSPLHF
D gene: .; clone size: .; J gene: TRBJ2-2; V gene: TRBV6-5; CDR3 DNA: TGTGCCAGCAGTTCCCGCGACAGGAACACCGGGGAGCTGTTTTTT; CDR3 protein: CASSSRDRNTGELFF
D gene: .; clone size: .; J gene: TRBJ2-5; V gene: TRBV6-2/TRBV6-3; CDR3 DNA: TGTGCCAGCAGTTACCGGCCGGGGAGGGAGACCCAGTACTTC; CDR3 protein: CASSYRPGRETQYF
D gene: .; clone size: .; J gene: TRBJ2-5; V gene: TRBV24-1; CDR3 DNA: TGTGCCACCAGTGGACGTGAATCCGGGGAGACCCAGTACTTC; CDR3 protein: CATSGRESGETQYF
D gene: TRBD2; clone size: few; J gene: TRBJ2-1; V gene: TRBV11-2; CDR3 DNA: TGTGCCAGCAGCTCCCTAGCGGGGACTTACAATGAGCAGTTCTTC; CDR3 protein: CASSSLAGTYNEQFF
D gene: TRBD1; clone size: .; J gene: TRBJ1-1; V gene: TRBV30; CDR3 DNA: TGTGCCTGGAGGCCGGACAGGATGAACACTGAAGCTTTCTTT; CDR3 protein: CAWRPDRMNTEAFF
D gene: TRBD1; clone size: .; J gene: TRBJ1-5; V gene: TRBV9; CDR3 DNA: TGTGCCAGCAGCCAGACAGGGGGGGATCAGCCCCAGCATTTT; CDR3 protein: CASSQTGGDQPQHF
D gene: .; clone size: .; J gene: TRBJ2-1; V gene: TRBV5-4; CDR3 DNA: TGTGCCAGCAGCTTGGGGGACTCAGTCTACAATGAGCAGTTCTTC; CDR3 protein: CASSLGDSVYNEQFF
D gene: .; clone size: .; J gene: TRBJ2-7; V gene: TRBV6-5; CDR3 DNA: TGTGCCAGCAGGGTAGCGGTGGCTCTGGACGAGCAGTACTTC; CDR3 protein: CASRVAVALDEQYF
D gene: TRBD1; clone size: once; J gene: TRBJ2-7; V gene: TRBV19; CDR3 DNA: TGTGCCAGTAGTGCGACCGGGACAGAAGGTCGAGAGTACTTC; CDR3 protein: CASSATGTEGREYF
D gene: .; clone size: .; J gene: TRBJ1-1; V gene: TRBV6-2/TRBV6-3; CDR3 DNA: TGTGCCAGCAGTCCAGACCCGCGGACTGAAGCTTTCTTT; CDR3 protein: CASSPDPRTEAFF
D gene: .; clone size: .; J gene: TRBJ2-4; V gene: TRBV7-9; CDR3 DNA: TGTGCCAGCAGCCTACATAACAGGGTCTGGTACTTC; CDR3 protein: CASSLHNRVWYF
D gene: .; clone size: .; J gene: TRBJ1-2; V gene: TRBV19; CDR3 DNA: TGTGCCAGCCAGGTGGCGGAGGGTTACTATGGCTACACCTTC; CDR3 protein: CASQVAEGYYGYTF
D gene: .; clone size: .; J gene: TRBJ2-3; V gene: TRBV14; CDR3 DNA: TGTGCCAGCAGCCAAGGGGGCAGCTCTAGACTTAGCACAGATACGCAGTATTTT; CDR3 protein: CASSQGGSSRLSTDTQYF
D gene: TRBD1; clone size: .; J gene: TRBJ1-2; V gene: TRBV7-3; CDR3 DNA: TGTGCCAGCAGCTTAGTATCAGGGGGCAACTATGGCTACACCTTC; CDR3 protein: CASSLVSGGNYGYTF
D gene: TRBD1; clone size: .; J gene: TRBJ1-1; V gene: TRBV3-1/TRBV3-2; CDR3 DNA: TGTGCCAGCAGCGCGCGGACAGGAAGTGAAGCTTTCTTT; CDR3 protein: CASSARTGSEAFF
D gene: TRBD1; clone size: .; J gene: TRBJ1-1; V gene: TRBV30; CDR3 DNA: TGTGCCTGGAAAGCTGACAGGGTGAACACTGAAGCTTTCTTT; CDR3 protein: CAWKADRVNTEAFF
D gene: .; clone size: .; J gene: TRBJ1-5; V gene: TRBV18; CDR3 DNA: TGTGCCAGCTCACCGCAGGGTGACCAGCCCCAGCATTTT; CDR3 protein: CASSPQGDQPQHF
D gene: TRBD1; clone size: .; J gene: TRBJ2-1; V gene: TRBV6-5; CDR3 DNA: TGTGCCAGCAGTTACTCGTATCAGGGGGCCTGGGAGCAGTTCTTC; CDR3 protein: CASSYSYQGAWEQFF
D gene: TRBD1; clone size: .; J gene: TRBJ2-2; V gene: TRBV6-2/TRBV6-3; CDR3 DNA: TGTGCCAGCAGTAGAATACAGGGGTTCGGCGGGGAGCTGTTTTTT; CDR3 protein: CASSRIQGFGGELFF
D gene: TRBD1; clone size: .; J gene: TRBJ2-5; V gene: TRBV20-1; CDR3 DNA: TGCAGTGGGACAGGGGTGGAGACCCAGTACTTC; CDR3 protein: CSGTGVETQYF
D gene: .; clone size: .; J gene: TRBJ1-5; V gene: TRBV30; CDR3 DNA: TGTGCCTGGACAGTATTCGATAGCAATCAGCCCCAGCATTTT; CDR3 protein: CAWTVFDSNQPQHF
D gene: .; clone size: .; J gene: TRBJ2-3; V gene: TRBV2; CDR3 DNA: TGTGCCAGCAGCGCCGGGACAAGAAGAACAGATACGCAGTATTTT; CDR3 protein: CASSAGTRRTDTQYF
D gene: TRBD2; clone size: .; J gene: TRBJ2-7; V gene: TRBV6-5; CDR3 DNA: TGTGCCAGCAGTTACTCGGATAGCGGGCCCTACGAGCAGTACTTC; CDR3 protein: CASSYSDSGPYEQYF
D gene: TRBD2; clone size: once; J gene: TRBJ2-1; V gene: TRBV4-2; CDR3 DNA: TGTGCCAGCAGCCAACATAGGACTAGCGGGATATTCTTC; CDR3 protein: CASSQHRTSGIFF
D gene: TRBD1; clone size: .; J gene: TRBJ1-1; V gene: TRBV19; CDR3 DNA: TGTGCCAGTAGCAGAGACAGGGGCACTGAAGCTTTCTTT; CDR3 protein: CASSRDRGTEAFF
D gene: TRBD1; clone size: .; J gene: TRBJ2-6; V gene: TRBV7-9; CDR3 DNA: TGTGCCAGCAGCTTTACAGGGGGCTCTGGGGCCAACGTCCTGACTTTC; CDR3 protein: CASSFTGGSGANVLTF
D gene: .; clone size: .; J gene: TRBJ1-3; V gene: TRBV5-4; CDR3 DNA: TGTGCCAGCAGCGCTTCAGGGCTCGGAAACACCATATATTTT; CDR3 protein: CASSASGLGNTIYF
D gene: TRBD2; clone size: .; J gene: TRBJ2-3; V gene: TRBV5-1; CDR3 DNA: TGCGCCAGCAGCAGTCTAGCGGTTTCTAGCACAGATACGCAGTATTTT; CDR3 protein: CASSSLAVSSTDTQYF